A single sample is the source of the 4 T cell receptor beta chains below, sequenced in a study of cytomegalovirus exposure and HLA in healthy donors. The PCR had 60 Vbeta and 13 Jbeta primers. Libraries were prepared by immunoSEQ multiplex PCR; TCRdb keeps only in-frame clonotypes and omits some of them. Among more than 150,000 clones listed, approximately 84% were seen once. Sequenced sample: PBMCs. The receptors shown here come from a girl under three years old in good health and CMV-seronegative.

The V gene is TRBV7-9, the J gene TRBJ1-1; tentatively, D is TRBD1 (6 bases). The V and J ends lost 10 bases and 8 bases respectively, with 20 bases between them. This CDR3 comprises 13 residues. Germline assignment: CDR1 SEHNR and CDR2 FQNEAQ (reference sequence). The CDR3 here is CANTAPQGAEAFF. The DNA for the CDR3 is TGTGCCAACACGGCCCCACAGGGAGCAGAAGCTTTCTTT.

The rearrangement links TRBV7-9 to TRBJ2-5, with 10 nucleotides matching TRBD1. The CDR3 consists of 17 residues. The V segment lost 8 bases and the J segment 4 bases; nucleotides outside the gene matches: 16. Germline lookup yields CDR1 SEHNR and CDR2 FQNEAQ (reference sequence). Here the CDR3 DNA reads TGTGCCAGCCGTCCCCTGGACAGGGGGGTAGTGGGAGAGACCCAGTACTTC. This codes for CASRPLDRGVVGETQYF.

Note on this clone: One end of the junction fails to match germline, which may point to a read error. The CDR3 reads CASSPASGGANTGELLF. CDR3 coding DNA: TGTGCCAGCTCACCAGCTAGCGGGGGCGCGAACACCGGGGAGCTGCTTTTT. The chain couples TRBV18 to TRBJ2-2; TRBD2 agrees at 10 bases. CDR3 size: 17 residues. Germline CDR1 is KGHSH and CDR2 is LQKENI.

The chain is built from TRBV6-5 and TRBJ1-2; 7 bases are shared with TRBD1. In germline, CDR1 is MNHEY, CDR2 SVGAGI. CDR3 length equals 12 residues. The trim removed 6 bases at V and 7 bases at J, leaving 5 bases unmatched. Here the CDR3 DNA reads TGTGCCAGCAGCGAGACAGGGTTTGGCTACACCTTC. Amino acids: CASSETGFGYTF.